This T cell receptor (beta chain) is from a study of cytomegalovirus exposure and HLA in healthy donors (dated by TCRdb to 2015 to 2018). Some background on the complete study: According to an earlier analysis of a few hundred of the donors, 200 million or so T cells yielded roughly 110 million unique TCR beta sequences and about 300 Gb of sequence data. Five DR-DQ haplotypes were treated as single units for association and clustering because of strong linkage in the cohort. The genetic ancestry cluster associated with self-reported Caucasian donors included over 65% of the approximately 410 genotyped donors. A later analysis re-analyzed previously published TCR beta repertoires from hundreds of donors and added high-resolution HLA genotyping to study TCR occurrence patterns. The study combined high-throughput TCR immunosequencing, statistical association of individual TCRs with disease status, and machine learning to predict cytomegalovirus infection status. Rather than drawing on any new phenotypic data, the later analysis identified candidate immune exposures from TCR beta sequences and the way those sequences occurred across donors. To decide whether each TCR beta V gene segment behaved as functional or pseudogenic, an earlier analysis of fewer than 750 of the donors relied on high-throughput TCR beta sequencing. An early release covering roughly 580 HLA-typed donors comprised about 300 gigabases of sequencing data and roughly 86 million unique TCR sequences. In addition to the first cohort of around 670 subjects, a separate validation cohort of 100 to 150 different subjects was used. The study aimed to test whether cataloging public T cell receptors could reveal signatures of past pathogen exposure. Every discovery cohort repertoire had been produced on one sequencing platform. A later genetic analysis took genome-wide SNP genotypes for about 55% of the 666 donors and used that subset as a discovery cohort. The T cell repertoires of around 730 subjects were profiled by immunosequencing and related to cytomegalovirus serostatus. The number of donors typed differed by locus, with 629-630 for A, B, C, DRB1 and DQB1, around 560 for DQA1, approximately 580 for DPA1, and about 450 for DPB1. Donor age, sex, ethnicity and CMV serostatus were compiled alongside the repertoire data. Among some 410 genotyped donors of the cohort, an average of approximately 240,000 unique TCR beta nucleotide sequences were sequenced per donor, 15% to 20% of them non-productive. HLA typing covered class I and class II loci at four-digit resolution. General conclusions and limits of the study: In vitro tests confirmed that a few of the cytomegalovirus-associated TCR beta chains recognize cytomegalovirus antigens. In a later analysis, most CMV-associated TCR beta chains were found to appear HLA-restricted, with HLA associations seemingly driven largely by CMV exposure. The study listed 150 to 200 TCR beta chains as associated with cytomegalovirus. Specific HLA alleles were associated with 15,000 to 20,000 TCR beta sequences at a false discovery rate of 0.05 in a later analysis. A cluster of highly shared sequence variants was judged likely to be a technical artifact of the sequencing pipeline. In a later analysis, HLA-associated TCR beta chains were found to be more clonally expanded and to have lower generation probabilities than equally common non-associated chains. Sequencing depth was assumed to be roughly uniform across donors in the presence/absence analyses, though that assumption may not hold. An association between a missense DCLRE1C variant and V-gene and J-gene trimming of TCR beta chains was found in a later genetic analysis and replicated in an independent cohort. Because HLA typing was unavailable for some donors at each locus, only the typed subset was used in association tests. For the cohort, immune exposure information was limited to CMV serostatus. According to a later genetic analysis, donors in an Asian-associated ancestry cluster had fewer N-insertions in productive TCRs than the approximately 670-donor mean. According to a later analysis, parvovirus B19, influenza, CMV and Epstein-Barr virus appeared linked to several top co-occurrence clusters. Strong co-occurrence of HLA alleles, especially DR and DQ, made assigning TCR associations to individual alleles difficult. Fewer than 20 rarely observed V segments, including chromosome 9 orphons, were excluded from the earlier analysis of approximately 500 of the donors because counts were too low. Correlated functional status among segregating V segments might be attributable to linkage disequilibrium, but an unknown experimental factor could not be ruled out. Across donors, most TCR sequences were observed very rarely, whereas some public TCRs were present in many individuals. According to a later analysis, TCR association rates differed among HLA loci, with DRB1 alleles showing the most associated TCRs and HLA-C alleles showing the fewest. Some IMGT-functional V segments, including TRBV6-2 and TRBV6-3, could not be told apart with the 87-base-pair reads, so those segments were excluded. A further reported finding was that TCR beta sequences accurately predicted the HLA-A and HLA-B alleles for most subjects in the first cohort. Broadly in line with IMGT annotations, most TCR beta V segments showed up in productive rearrangements about 87% or about 30% of the time in an earlier analysis of 450 to 600 of the donors. Cytomegalovirus status was reported to be diagnosed by the classifier with high specificity and sensitivity in both the original and validation cohorts. It was suggested by the authors that the approach could potentially be generalized to other disease states and immunological phenotypes. Only TCR beta chains were sequenced in this cohort, and the absence of alpha or paired-chain data limited detectable features.

Library preparation employed the immunoSEQ multiplex PCR assay. The multiplex PCR relied on a mix of 60 forward primers for TCR Vbeta segments and 13 reverse primers for TCR Jbeta segments. The CDR3 region of rearranged TCR beta genes was amplified from genomic DNA by a multiplex PCR assay. The Illumina HiSeq System was used to sequence the amplified TCR beta libraries as 87-base-pair reads. The authors' pipeline ran thus. In a later analysis, tens of millions of unique TCR beta chains were counted across the 500 to 850 repertoires, and roughly 10 million of these chains were shared by at least two donors. Raw reads were error-corrected and collapsed into unique sequences with a nearest-neighbor algorithm that merged closely related sequences to remove PCR and sequencing errors. CDR3 sequences were aligned to IMGT reference sequences to assign V, D and J gene segments. Each retained sequence needed at least a six-nucleotide match to both a V gene segment and a J gene segment. A rearrangement was called productive if the CDR3 had no stop codons and remained in frame with V and J, and every other rearrangement was called non-productive. Following IMGT convention, CDR3 was defined as the stretch from the second conserved V-encoded cysteine up to the conserved J-encoded phenylalanine. In an earlier analysis of 587 of the donors, sequences lacking an unambiguous match to a single V gene segment were excluded. In an earlier analysis of approximately 550 of the donors, V segments were called functional above 56.7% productive rearrangements and were called segregating when the between-donor standard deviation exceeded 5%. To diagnose cytomegalovirus status from the catalog of TCR beta chain sequences, a statistical classification framework was built. In a later analysis, V and J genes were assigned by comparing TCR nucleotide sequences against IMGT/GENE-DB human TR gene sequences. In a later analysis, CDR3 sequences and most-parsimonious VDJ recombination scenarios were assigned using the TCRdist pipeline. A later analysis defined each TCR beta chain by its CDR3 amino acid sequence plus V-gene family, and excluded reads lacking a unique V-gene family. As a way to deal with suspected cross-contamination and a sequencing artifact, a later analysis dropped roughly 600 nucleotide sequences that were highly shared and had low generation probability. In a later analysis, a clonal expansion index for each public chain was calculated from normalized within-repertoire ranks of inferred template counts. In a later analysis, generation probabilities were computed using a VDJ recombination model fitted to out-of-frame rearrangements, and the results were checked against IGoR. In a later analysis, hypergeometric tests were used to score TCR-TCR, TCR-HLA and TCR-CMV co-occurrence, with a repertoire-size bias correction applied to TCR pairs. False discovery rates were estimated in a later analysis by permuting HLA or CMV assignments 20 times. In a later analysis, co-occurring TCRs were grouped using DBSCAN, and TCRdist sequence similarity was added for clustering within HLA-allele-positive subsets. Repertoires with fewer than 30,000 or more than 120,000 public chains, plus five repertoires with anomalous nucleotide sharing, were excluded from co-occurrence clustering. Here the immuneACCESS table is served through TCRdb, limited to in-frame sequences with V and J called. Missing clones are a known gap in these copies; in checked studies unresolved V genes cover under half, and the rest lacks a known reason. V, J and clone size are taken as reported in that table, and D and trimming were inferred from the DNA itself. In this sample the table shows 80,000 or so clones, about 64% of which occur a single time. The top ten constitute 5% to 6% of the sample.

As concerns this clone: The antigen this receptor binds is unknown. Base qualities are missing; no much larger clone stands one base away.

In total, 500 to 700 healthy bone marrow donors made up the cohort. At the time of sampling, all cohort members were nominally healthy, though unrecorded immune exposures were likely present. The donor tested CMV seropositive and was one of the 289 seropositive cohort members. Every donor gave a peripheral blood sample, and the peripheral blood mononuclear cells from that sample were used for TCR beta sequencing. The Qiagen DNeasy Blood Extraction Kit was used to extract genomic DNA from the blood cell samples. The CDR3, cysteine through phenylalanine, is 14 amino acids long. Only the CDR3 part of the read is kept: 42 bases, read in frame from the first base. Trimming removed 2 bases from V and 3 bases from J; the gene matches leave 4 bases unexplained. As encoded in the germline V gene, CDR1 is SGHTA while CDR2 is FQGNSA.

This sequence uses TRBV7-2 and TRBJ2-7; 7 junctional bases match TRBD2. This sequence originates from a man aged 25 to 40 in good health and CMV-seropositive. The specimen sequenced was PBMCs. The CDR3: CASSLSERDYEQYF. In nucleotide form, the sequence is TGTGCCAGCAGCTTATCCGAGCGGGACTACGAGCAGTACTTC.